What follows is one T cell receptor (beta chain) and its context. Its antigen is still unknown. TCRdb keeps only in-frame clones here, not all; method: immunoSEQ multiplex PCR. The data show around 61,000 clones, more than 90% seen once. The data derive from a study of cytomegalovirus exposure and HLA in healthy donors. The CDR3 has 14 residues. V was clipped by 5 bases and J by 4 bases, with 14 bases between them. CDR1 and CDR2 (germline): MNHNY, SVGAGI (reference sequence). Overall study results and limits: Altogether, 150 or so TCR beta chains were recorded as cytomegalovirus-associated. In vitro work confirmed that three CMV-associated chains recognize CMV antigens. Usually a TCR sequence was rare, but some public TCRs were found in many donors.

The sequence derives from a man between 18 and 29 years old in good health and CMV-seronegative. Sequenced material: PBMCs. The V and J genes are TRBV6-6 and TRBJ1-1; a weak D match, TRBD1 (6 bases). CDR3 in DNA: TGTGCCAGCAGTCTAACAGGGAGACGCACTGAAGCTTTCTTT. Residues: CASSLTGRRTEAFF.